Presented here are 27 T cell receptor beta chains from one specimen sequenced in a study of T-cell memory formation after mild COVID-19. TCRdb called the 5' RACE reads again in MiXCR, with one record for every CDR3 protein. The sample includes a few hundred thousand distinct CDR3 sequences, about 20% of them seen just once. The sample was PBMCs or a T cell subset sorted from them (not recorded which). These receptors were obtained from a man aged 18 to 29 who had mild COVID-19 (a few samples of this study predate the infection). Cell type and time point are not known.

V is TRBV20-1 and J is TRBJ2-7; no clear D. The germline V gene encodes CDR1 DFQATT and CDR2 SNEGSKA (reference sequence). The CDR3 runs to 14 residues. The V end lost 0 bases, the J end lost 3 bases, and 12 bases lay between the germline ends. The CDR3 spells CSARDSGGFYEQYF. The CDR3 bases are TGCAGTGCTAGAGATTCCGGCGGTTTCTACGAGCAGTACTTC.

The chain is built from TRBV7-2 and TRBJ2-7; D is perhaps TRBD1 or TRBD2 (5 bases each). This CDR3 has 15 amino acids. V was clipped by 4 bases and J by 1 base, with 14 bases between them. Germline CDR1 SGHTA, CDR2 FQGNSA. This CDR3 is CASSWGSTHSYEQYF. The CDR3 bases are TGTGCCAGCAGCTGGGGGTCCACCCATTCCTACGAGCAGTACTTC.

The V call is TRBV12-3 or TRBV12-4, the J call TRBJ2-2; weak D call: TRBD1 (5 bases). This CDR3 is 14 amino acids long. V was pared by 7 bases and J by 4 bases, with 13 bases between. The CDR3 DNA sequence: TGTGCCAGCACCCCGACAGCCCGCACCGGGGAGCTGTTTTTT. It encodes CASTPTARTGELFF.

V and J are TRBV2 and TRBJ2-5, with D hard to call. This CDR3 has 16 residues. In germline, CDR1 is SNHLY, CDR2 FYNNEI. Trimming removed 0 bases at V and 3 bases at J, with 14 bases between. The DNA of the CDR3 is TGTGCCAGCAGTGAAGCTGGAAACGTACCCGAAGAGACCCAGTACTTC. It codes for CASSEAGNVPEETQYF. Complete variable domain (other parts from reference TRBV2 and TRBJ2-5): EPEVTQTPSHQVTQMGQEVILRCVPISNHLYFYWYRQILGQKVEFLVSFYNNEISEKSEIFDDQFSVERPDGSNFTLKIRSTKLEDSAMYFCASSEAGNVPEETQYFGPGTRLLVL.

This clonotype was picked up a small number of times. The chain couples TRBV7-2 to TRBJ1-2, with a possible D match to TRBD1 (5 bases). Germline CDR1 and CDR2: SGHTA and FQGNSA. V was cut by 5 bases and J by 5 bases, with 15 bases left in between. The CDR3 length is 14 residues. CDR3 sequence reads: CASSLTAAGYGYTF. The DNA for the CDR3 is TGTGCCAGCAGCCTTACGGCCGCAGGGTATGGCTACACCTTC.

The chain recombines TRBV28 with TRBJ2-5; no clear D. Germline CDR1 MDHEN, CDR2 SYDVKM. The CDR3 runs 14 residues. V was trimmed by 5 bases and J by 1 base, leaving 11 bases between them. The DNA for the CDR3 is TGTGCCAGCAGTGTGTCTACGAGCCAAGAGACCCAGTACTTC. It yields the protein CASSVSTSQETQYF.

This clonotype has more than one count but fewer than ten. This chain uses TRBV5-8 with TRBJ1-1; D remains ambiguous. Looked up from germline, CDR1 is SGHTS and CDR2 is YDEGEE. V was cut by 5 bases and J by 0 bases, with 8 bases left in between. CDR3 length: 13 amino acids. For the CDR3, the DNA is TGTGCCAGCAGTTATGGGTTGAACACTGAAGCTTTCTTT. Protein sequence: CASSYGLNTEAFF.

In this sample, this clonotype turned up a few times. The rearrangement uses TRBV5-1 and TRBJ1-5, with 7 bases that match TRBD1. Per germline, CDR1 SGHRS and CDR2 YFSETQ. The CDR3 extends over 14 amino acids. J lost 5 bases, V lost 1 base, and 3 bases had no gene match. CDR3 nucleotides: TGCGCCAGCAGCTTGAACAGGGGAGATCAGCCCCAGCATTTT. Its protein product is CASSLNRGDQPQHF.

The chain joins TRBV7-2 to TRBJ1-5, with 11 bases that match TRBD1. CDR3 size: 17 residues. Per germline, CDR1 SGHTA and CDR2 FQGNSA. With V trimmed by 3 bases and J by 3 bases, 7 bases remained unmatched. CDR3 coding DNA: TGTGCCAGCAGCTTCGGACAGGGGGCCTCGTACAATCAGCCCCAGCATTTT. Encoded protein: CASSFGQGASYNQPQHF.

The chain links TRBV5-1 to TRBJ2-3; 8 positions match TRBD2. Per the germline V gene, CDR1 is SGHRS and CDR2 is YFSETQ. The length of the CDR3 is 18 residues. The J segment lost 3 bases and the V segment lost 4 bases, leaving 16 bases of the junction unmatched. CDR3 sequence (DNA): TGCGCCAGCAGCCCCGGAGGGATACTTAGCGGGGATACAGATACGCAGTATTTT. Translated: CASSPGGILSGDTDTQYF.

The rearrangement uses TRBV6-2 or TRBV6-3 and TRBJ1-5; 10 bases line up with TRBD1. This CDR3 is 13 amino acids long. Germline CDR1 is MNHEY and CDR2 is SVGEGT. The ends lost 6 bases at V and 7 bases at J; junction bases unmatched: 3. The CDR3 reads CASRDRGDQPQHF. In nucleotides, the CDR3 is TGTGCCAGCAGGGACAGGGGGGACCAGCCCCAGCATTTT.

This sequence joins TRBV6-5 and TRBJ2-3, with D possibly TRBD1 on 5 matching bases. The CDR3 extends over 13 amino acids. From germline, CDR1 is MNHEY and CDR2 SVGAGI. Trimming shortened V by 4 bases and J by 4 bases, and 9 bases separated the two germline ends. CDR3 residues: CASSLWGPDTQYF. Written as DNA, the CDR3 is TGTGCCAGCAGTTTGTGGGGCCCAGATACGCAGTATTTT.

In its sample, this clonotype was seen a few times. This chain joins TRBV20-1 and TRBJ2-5, with 10 bases fitting TRBD2. CDR3 size: 13 residues. The V segment lost 3 bases and the J segment 4 bases; nucleotides outside the gene matches: 2. The germline gives CDR1 DFQATT, CDR2 SNEGSKA (reference sequence). CDR3: CSARPSGGETQYF. CDR3 DNA sequence: TGCAGTGCTAGGCCTAGCGGGGGAGAGACCCAGTACTTC.

The rearrangement joins TRBV20-1 to TRBJ2-5; D may be TRBD1 (6 bases). The CDR3 is made up of 14 amino acids. The germline CDR1 and CDR2 sequences are DFQATT and SNEGSKA (reference sequence). V was shortened by 0 bases and J by 0 bases, with 8 bases between the two germline ends. In nucleotides, the CDR3 is TGCAGTGCTAGAGATGGGACAAACCAAGAGACCCAGTACTTC. Protein sequence: CSARDGTNQETQYF.

This clonotype has just a few counts. The V gene is TRBV29-1, the J gene TRBJ1-1; a possible D gene is TRBD1 (6 bases). Looked up from germline, CDR1 is SQVTM and CDR2 is ANQGSEA. CDR3 length: 13 residues. V was shortened by 7 bases and J by 4 bases, with 16 bases between the two germline ends. CDR3 in DNA: TGCAGCGGAGGCAGGGGTCAGGGCACTGAAGCTTTCTTT. It specifies CSGGRGQGTEAFF.

This clonotype showed up just a few times. V gene TRBV20-1 combines with J gene TRBJ2-1; 8 bases are a match to TRBD2. V shed 5 bases, J shed 1 base, and the junction held 1 base outside the gene matches. Germline V gene lookup returns CDR1 DFQATT and CDR2 SNEGSKA (reference sequence). This CDR3 has 13 amino acids. The CDR3 nucleotides read TGCAGTGCTGGACTAGCATCCTACAATGAGCAGTTCTTC. The encoded protein is CSAGLASYNEQFF.

The chain combines TRBV3-1 with TRBJ2-1, with D possibly being TRBD1 (5 bases). Germline V gene lookup returns CDR1 LGHDT and CDR2 YNNKEL (reference sequence). The CDR3 has 13 amino acids. V lost 1 base and J lost 7, with 8 bases in between. CDR3 loop: CASSQGQFNEQFF. CDR3 DNA sequence: TGTGCCAGCAGCCAAGGACAGTTTAATGAGCAGTTCTTC.

The chain joins TRBV10-3 to TRBJ1-1; TRBD1 matches at 7 bases. The V gene end was trimmed by 11 bases and the J gene end by 8 bases; junction bases not matched to a gene: 14. The CDR3 loop spans 13 amino acids. Germline V gene sequence: CDR1 ENHRY, CDR2 SYGVKD. The CDR3 nucleotides are TGTGCCGCGTCGACAGGGCAGTTTCGGGAAGCTTTCTTT. Translated: CAASTGQFREAFF.

The chain joins TRBV29-1 to TRBJ2-3; possible D gene TRBD1, 5 bases. CDR3 length: 15 residues. Germline values: CDR1 SQVTM, CDR2 ANQGSEA. Trimming shortened V by 0 bases and J by 2 bases, and 12 bases separated the two germline ends. CDR3 residues: CSVEDLQGNTDTQYF. The CDR3 DNA sequence: TGCAGCGTTGAAGATCTTCAGGGCAACACAGATACGCAGTATTTT.

The rearrangement links TRBV6-1 to TRBJ1-1; D not certain. CDR3 length equals 14 residues. Germline V gene sequence: CDR1 MNHNS, CDR2 SASEGT. V was trimmed by 2 bases and J by 2 bases, leaving 9 bases between them. This CDR3 reads CASSESVSNTEAFF. Written as DNA, the CDR3 is TGTGCCAGCAGTGAAAGTGTCAGTAACACTGAAGCTTTCTTT.

This clonotype was counted only a few times. The V and J genes are TRBV4-1 and TRBJ2-5; the D is unclear. The CDR3 is 14 amino acids. V lost 1 base, J lost 2 bases, and 8 bases lay in between. Germline loops: CDR1 MGHRA, CDR2 YSYEKL. This CDR3 is CASSQVLLQETQYF. The CDR3, as DNA: TGCGCCAGCAGCCAAGTTCTATTACAAGAGACCCAGTACTTC.

V and J are TRBV20-1 and TRBJ2-5, with a weak D call TRBD2 (6 bases). V lost 6 bases, J lost 2 bases, and 25 bases lay in between. In germline, CDR1 is DFQATT, CDR2 SNEGSKA (reference sequence). The CDR3 is 17 residues long. The CDR3 DNA reads TGCAGTGCCTTAGGAAGACCGGGACTCCAAAATCAAGAGACCCAGTACTTC. Protein product: CSALGRPGLQNQETQYF.

The chain links TRBV18 to TRBJ1-6; 9 bases fit TRBD1. Germline V gene lookup returns CDR1 KGHSH and CDR2 LQKENI. The CDR3 has 13 residues. Trimming cost V 5 bases and J 9 bases; bases outside gene matches: 2. The CDR3 here is CASSDRGISPLHF. The DNA for the CDR3 is TGTGCCAGCTCAGACAGGGGGATTTCACCCCTCCACTTT. Filled out from reference TRBV18 and TRBJ1-6, the complete variable domain reads NAGVMQNPRHLVRRRGQEARLRCSPMKGHSHVYWYRQLPEEGLKFMVYLQKENIIDESGMPKERFSAEFPKEGPSILRIQQVVRGDSAAYFCASSDRGISPLHFGNGTRLTVT.

This clonotype has only a few counts. The V gene is TRBV27, the J gene TRBJ2-1; TRBD2 is a possible D gene (5 bases). The CDR3 contains 14 residues. Between the trimmed V and J ends, which lost 2 bases and 9 bases, there was a span of 14 bases. Per germline, CDR1 MNHEY and CDR2 SMNVEV (reference sequence). The CDR3: CASSLGVPRGEQFF. The CDR3 bases are TGTGCCAGCAGTTTAGGGGTCCCCCGGGGTGAGCAGTTCTTC.

This clonotype was seen a few times. The CDR3 here is CASSRTDIGPYEQYF. The CDR3 DNA sequence: TGCGCCAGCAGCCGTACCGACATTGGGCCCTACGAGCAGTACTTC. This sequence joins TRBV4-3 and TRBJ2-7; D gene uncertain. CDR1 is LGHNA and CDR2 is YSLEER in the germline V gene. The CDR3 loop spans 15 amino acids. Trimming took 4 bases from V and 2 from J, leaving 15 bases between them.

This chain joins TRBV11-2 and TRBJ2-3; possible D gene TRBD1, 6 bases. In germline, CDR1 is SGHAT, CDR2 FQNNGV. V gave up 5 bases and J gave up 3 bases, with 15 bases separating them. The CDR3 has 15 amino acids. This CDR3 is CASSPRRGITDTQYF. The CDR3 nucleotides read TGTGCCAGCAGCCCGCGCAGGGGCATAACAGATACGCAGTATTTT.

This clonotype was seen ten or more times. V gene TRBV7-2 combines with J gene TRBJ1-1; D may be TRBD1 (5 bases). Deletions cut 6 bases from V and 1 base from J, with 18 bases between. In germline, CDR1 is SGHTA, CDR2 FQGNSA. The length of the CDR3 is 16 residues. The chain's CDR3 is CASSGARGGTNTEAFF. The CDR3 DNA sequence: TGTGCCAGCAGTGGGGCCCGGGGGGGAACGAACACTGAAGCTTTCTTT.